This T cell receptor (beta chain) was retrieved from a study of beta chain features in type 1 diabetes. Study conclusions and caveats: PCR might pick shorter templates more often, in the same way for patients and controls. Naive, central memory and Treg TCRB repertoires seemed to resemble each other more closely in patients than they did in healthy donors. Moderately but significantly shorter TCRB CDR3s were found in Type 1 diabetes patients in all four CD4+ subsets.

The CDR3 length is 14 residues. V was cut by 0 bases and J by 6 bases, with 10 bases left in between. The germline CDR1 and CDR2 sequences are SGDLS and YYNGEE. CD45RO/CCR7/CD25/CD127/CD95/CD27 separated CD4+ naive, central memory, regulatory and stem cell-like memory cells by sorting. This clone was seen just once. The antigen remains unidentified. The identical CDR3 is also encoded by other nucleotide sequences in the sample. Sequenced material consisted of expressed TCRB transcripts (all of the isolated RNA was reverse transcribed). TCRdb's table, derived via immunoSEQ multiplex PCR, lists solely in-frame clones and lacks some. The sample lists 280,000 or so clones; roughly 15% were seen once.

This TCR derives from a man in his late teens or twenties with type 1 diabetes. Sequencing input: naive CD4+ T cells from blood. J is TRBJ2-4 and V is TRBV9; perhaps TRBD1 as D (6 bases). CDR3 coding DNA: TGTGCCAGCAGCGTAGAACAGGGTGGAAACATTCAGTACTTC. Translation: CASSVEQGGNIQYF.